The entry below describes one T cell receptor (beta chain). Its matching antigen is unknown. With a J-beta primer mix and a sample-barcoded 5' primer, a second PCR ran roughly 7 to 11 cycles. Each CDR3 protein is one row after TCRdb ran MiXCR on the 5' RACE reads. The top ten hold around 9.6% of the sample, which has 750,000 to 1,000,000 distinct CDR3 sequences, almost 30% seen once. These data are taken from a study of blood T cells in healthy people across ages. Trimming removed 4 bases at V and 5 bases at J, with 22 bases between. In germline, CDR1 is SGDLS, CDR2 YYNGEE. This CDR3 contains 17 residues. Study-wide points: A conclusive naive versus antigen-experienced comparison was prevented by the unsorted PBMCs. Strong correlation linked observed beta diversity and percent naive T cells.

This sample was shared with a second study, whose subject was T cells of mothers and their children.

This chain joins TRBV9 and TRBJ2-4; a possible D gene is TRBD2 (5 bases). The specimen was blood. The source is a woman in her thirties or forties in good health. This CDR3 reads CASSPAIAGRGQNIQYF. The CDR3, as DNA: TGTGCCAGCAGCCCCGCTATTGCCGGACGAGGGCAAAACATTCAGTACTTC.